This TCR beta chain was recovered during a study of patients and donors after allogeneic stem cell transplantation. This clonotype was found a few times. One entry per CDR3 protein results from TCRdb running MiXCR on the RT-PCR reads. The data contain a few hundred thousand distinct CDR3 sequences, 38% of them singletons. The CDR3 has 13 amino acids. CDR1 and CDR2 (germline): SQVTM, ANQGSEA. Trimming left V 5 bases short and J 2 bases short, with 12 bases between. The TCR originated in a human donor who was either an allogeneic HSCT recipient or a stem cell or donor lymphocyte infusion donor (not recorded which). It is not recorded whose cells these are; they may come from a transplant donor. Sequences were obtained from blood, either unsorted or a sorted T cell fraction (not recorded which). This chain joins TRBV29-1 and TRBJ2-5; D assignment may be TRBD1 or TRBD2 (5 bases each). Written as DNA, the CDR3 is TGCAGCGTTAAGGGGACCATACAAGAGACCCAGTACTTC. Amino acids: CSVKGTIQETQYF.